Each of the 11 T cell receptor beta chains below was sequenced from the same sample in a study of T cells in Graves' hyperthyroidism and ophthalmopathy. RNA transcripts yielded amplified TCR beta CDR3 regions. Initially, a first-round RT-PCR of the TCR CDR3 employed the HTBI primer set. One entry per CDR3 protein results from TCRdb running MiXCR on the multiplex PCR reads. The table shows around 300,000 distinct CDR3 sequences, with around a fifth occurring only once. The material sequenced was blood. The receptors stem from a man aged 50-59 years with Graves' ophthalmopathy.

The chain couples TRBV28 to TRBJ1-2, with unresolved D. From germline, CDR1 is MDHEN and CDR2 SYDVKM. With 4 bases removed from V and 3 bases from J, the gap between germline ends came to 18 bases. This CDR3 is 16 amino acids long. The CDR3 DNA follows: TGTGCCAGCAGTTCCCCGATGGGGTCTCGGTACTATGGCTACACCTTC. Translating it yields CASSSPMGSRYYGYTF.

This clonotype turned up a few times. The chain combines TRBV2 with TRBJ2-2; possibly TRBD1 or TRBD2 for D (5 bases each). With 7 bases removed from V and 5 bases from J, the gap between germline ends came to 14 bases. Germline CDR1 reads SNHLY; CDR2 reads FYNNEI. The CDR3 extends over 14 amino acids. This chain's CDR3 is CASTHGDGTGELFF. The CDR3 DNA reads as TGTGCCAGCACTCATGGGGACGGTACCGGGGAGCTGTTTTTT.

The sample holds many counts of this clonotype. V gene TRBV29-1 combines with J gene TRBJ2-5, with D hard to call. Germline V gene sequence: CDR1 SQVTM, CDR2 ANQGSEA. Trimming pared 6 bases from V and 5 bases from J, leaving 13 bases between. CDR3 length: 12 amino acids. The DNA for the CDR3 is TGCAGCGTCACTGAGAACGGGGAGACCCAGTACTTC. It codes for CSVTENGETQYF.

This clonotype has ten or more counts. The CDR3 spells CAWSFLRTEAFF. The CDR3 region has the DNA TGTGCCTGGAGTTTTCTTCGGACTGAAGCTTTCTTT. This rearrangement joins TRBV30 to TRBJ1-1; D is unclear. From germline, CDR1 is GTSNPN and CDR2 SVGIG (reference sequence). This CDR3 has 12 amino acids. With 2 bases removed from V and 5 bases from J, the gap between germline ends came to 9 bases.

This chain joins TRBV6-1 and TRBJ2-4; 8 bases line up with TRBD2. J lost 8 bases, V lost 8 bases, and 5 bases had no gene match. CDR3 length: 12 residues. Germline V gene data show CDR1 as MNHNS and CDR2 as SASEGT. CDR3: CASWPAGDIQYF. The CDR3 DNA sequence: TGTGCCAGCTGGCCAGCGGGGGACATTCAGTACTTC.

The V call is TRBV20-1, the J call TRBJ2-7; a possible D gene is TRBD1 (5 bases). Germline V lookup: CDR1 DFQATT, CDR2 SNEGSKA (reference sequence). V gave up 0 bases and J gave up 3 bases, with 15 bases separating them. This CDR3 contains 15 residues. CDR3 in amino acids: CSARDPVRDIYEQYF. The DNA for the CDR3 is TGCAGTGCTAGAGATCCCGTCAGGGATATCTACGAGCAGTACTTC.

This clonotype was counted a few times. The chain carries TRBV7-3 and TRBJ1-2; tentatively, D is TRBD1 (5 bases). The CDR3 loop spans 13 amino acids. Germline V lookup: CDR1 SGHTA, CDR2 FQGTGA. V shed 5 bases and J shed 4 bases, with 11 bases lying between them. The CDR3 DNA follows: TGTGCCAGCAGCCCACAGGACGGCTATGGCTACACCTTC. Residues: CASSPQDGYGYTF.

This clonotype has at least ten counts. The chain recombines TRBV6-1 with TRBJ1-2, with a possible D match to TRBD1 (6 bases). Germline lookup yields CDR1 MNHNS and CDR2 SASEGT. There are 14 residues in the CDR3. The V end was cut by 7 bases, the J end by 4 bases, with 16 bases between. In DNA, the CDR3 is TGTGCCAGCATATCTACCGGGACAAGCTATGGCTACACCTTC. It translates to CASISTGTSYGYTF.

At least ten counts were recorded for this clonotype. This chain joins TRBV10-3 and TRBJ2-5, with D possibly TRBD1 on 6 matching bases. This CDR3 contains 12 residues. The germline V and J ends were trimmed by 3 bases and 4 bases, with 6 bases remaining between them. Germline V gene data show CDR1 as ENHRY and CDR2 as SYGVKD. In nucleotides, the CDR3 is TGTGCCATCAGTGAAGGGGGAGAGACCCAGTACTTC. This gives the protein CAISEGGETQYF.

This chain joins TRBV20-1 and TRBJ2-2; 8 positions match TRBD2. CDR3 length equals 16 residues. V lost 0 bases, J lost 2 bases, and 5 bases stayed unmatched. Germline V lookup: CDR1 DFQATT, CDR2 SNEGSKA (reference sequence). The CDR3 DNA reads TGCAGTGCTAGAGAGGGGATAGCGGGAAACACCGGGGAGCTGTTTTTT. This sequence encodes CSAREGIAGNTGELFF.

This clonotype was counted many times. The V gene is TRBV5-1, the J gene TRBJ2-5; the match to TRBD2 covers 8 bases. Trimming removed 5 bases from V and 4 bases from J; junction bases left unmatched: 13. CDR3 length equals 16 residues. CDR1 SGHRS and CDR2 YFSETQ come from the germline V gene. For the CDR3, the DNA is TGCGCCAGCAGTGGGGCCCTCGGGAGGGCCCGAGAGACCCAGTACTTC. It is translated as CASSGALGRARETQYF.